The clone carrying this T cell receptor beta chain has only a few counts. As yet, its antigen is unknown. Four PCR rounds used nested alpha and beta constant region primers plus the SP2 primer. Blood and skin TCR RNA was reverse transcribed with alpha and beta constant primers. Each CDR3 protein gets one entry after TCRdb re-called the UMI-ligation and nested PCR reads with MiXCR. The table includes about 26,000 distinct CDR3 sequences, under 6.5% detected once. The CDR3 sequence is 12 residues long. Trimming removed 5 bases at V and 14 bases at J, with 16 bases between. Germline CDR1 SEHNR, CDR2 FQNEAQ (reference sequence). The data are from a study of naive and memory T cell subsets. Study-wide findings and caveats: TCR transcript changes with activation or differentiation may affect this RNA method.

The library had UMIs added by 3' ligation of an oligonucleotide to TCR cDNA. Adult healthy volunteers gave 2.5 ml peripheral blood for whole-blood RNA. Unsorted total RNA, roughly 1 to 1,100 ng, was DNase treated before reverse transcription. The chain carries TRBV7-9 and TRBJ2-1; D could derive from TRBD1 or TRBD2 (6 bases each). Sequencing used blood. The receptor's source is an adult in good health. The chain's CDR3 is CASSPRTGAEFF. The CDR3 DNA reads TGTGCCAGCAGCCCCCGGACGGGGGCTGAGTTCTTC.